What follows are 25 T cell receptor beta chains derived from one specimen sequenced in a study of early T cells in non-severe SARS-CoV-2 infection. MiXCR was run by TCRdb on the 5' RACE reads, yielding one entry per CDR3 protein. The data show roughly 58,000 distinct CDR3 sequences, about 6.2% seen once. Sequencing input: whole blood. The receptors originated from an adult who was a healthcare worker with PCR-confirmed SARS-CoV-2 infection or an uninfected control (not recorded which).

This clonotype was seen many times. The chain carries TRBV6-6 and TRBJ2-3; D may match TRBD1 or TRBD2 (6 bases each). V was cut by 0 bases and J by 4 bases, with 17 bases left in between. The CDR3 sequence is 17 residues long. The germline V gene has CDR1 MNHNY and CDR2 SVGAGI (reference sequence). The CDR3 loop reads CASSYSGRGLTPDTQYF. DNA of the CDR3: TGTGCCAGCAGTTACTCAGGACGGGGGCTCACCCCAGATACGCAGTATTTT.

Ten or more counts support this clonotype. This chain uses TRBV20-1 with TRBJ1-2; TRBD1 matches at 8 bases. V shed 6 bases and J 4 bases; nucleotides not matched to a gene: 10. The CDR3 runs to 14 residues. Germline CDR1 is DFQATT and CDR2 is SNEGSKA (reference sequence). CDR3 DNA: TGCAGTGCCCGAACCGACAGGGGAGGCTATGGCTACACCTTC. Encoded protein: CSARTDRGGYGYTF.

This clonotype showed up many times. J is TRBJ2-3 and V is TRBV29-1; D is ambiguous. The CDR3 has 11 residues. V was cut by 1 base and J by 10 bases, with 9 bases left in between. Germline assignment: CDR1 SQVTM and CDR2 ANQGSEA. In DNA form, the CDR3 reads TGCAGCGTTGAAGTTGGTGGAGCGCAGTATTTT. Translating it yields CSVEVGGAQYF.

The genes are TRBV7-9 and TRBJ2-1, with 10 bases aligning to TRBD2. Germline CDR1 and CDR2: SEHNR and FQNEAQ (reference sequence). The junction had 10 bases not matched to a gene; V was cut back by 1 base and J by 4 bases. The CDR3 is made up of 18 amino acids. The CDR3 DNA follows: TGTGCCAGCAGCTTAGGGCCTCCCAAGCGGGGGGGATACAATGAGCAGTTCTTC. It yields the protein CASSLGPPKRGGYNEQFF.

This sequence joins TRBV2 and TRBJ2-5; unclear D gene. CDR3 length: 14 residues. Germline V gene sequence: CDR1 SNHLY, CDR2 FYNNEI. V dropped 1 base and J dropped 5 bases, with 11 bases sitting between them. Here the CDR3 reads CASSEGLSRETQYF. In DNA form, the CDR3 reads TGTGCCAGCAGTGAAGGGCTATCCCGGGAGACCCAGTACTTC.

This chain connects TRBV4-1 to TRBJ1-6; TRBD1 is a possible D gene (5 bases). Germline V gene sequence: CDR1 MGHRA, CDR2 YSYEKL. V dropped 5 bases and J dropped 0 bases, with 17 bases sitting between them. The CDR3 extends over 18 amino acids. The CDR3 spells CASSAPGRQSSYNSPLHF. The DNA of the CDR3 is TGCGCCAGCAGCGCTCCGGGACGGCAAAGCTCCTATAATTCACCCCTCCACTTT.

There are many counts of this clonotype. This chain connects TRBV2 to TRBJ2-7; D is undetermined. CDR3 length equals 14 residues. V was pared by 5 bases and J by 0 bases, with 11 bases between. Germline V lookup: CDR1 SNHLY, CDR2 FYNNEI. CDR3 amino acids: CASSPNWSSYEQYF. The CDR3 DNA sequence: TGTGCCAGCAGTCCTAACTGGAGCTCCTACGAGCAGTACTTC.

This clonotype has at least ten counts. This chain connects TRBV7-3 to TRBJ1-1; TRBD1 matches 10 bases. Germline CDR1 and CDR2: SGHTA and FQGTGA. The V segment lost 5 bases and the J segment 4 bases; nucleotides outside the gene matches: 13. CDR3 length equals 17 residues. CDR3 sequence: CASSTQPTGGLGTEAFF. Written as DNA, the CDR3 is TGTGCCAGCAGCACCCAACCGACAGGGGGCTTAGGCACTGAAGCTTTCTTT.

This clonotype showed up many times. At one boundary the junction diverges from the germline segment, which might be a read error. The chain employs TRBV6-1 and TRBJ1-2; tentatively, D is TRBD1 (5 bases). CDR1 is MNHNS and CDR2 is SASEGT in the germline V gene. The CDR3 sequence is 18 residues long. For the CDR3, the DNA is TGTGCCAGCAGAGAAGACAGAACGCTCCGGGCGGCTAGCTATGGCTACACCTTC. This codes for CASREDRTLRAASYGYTF.

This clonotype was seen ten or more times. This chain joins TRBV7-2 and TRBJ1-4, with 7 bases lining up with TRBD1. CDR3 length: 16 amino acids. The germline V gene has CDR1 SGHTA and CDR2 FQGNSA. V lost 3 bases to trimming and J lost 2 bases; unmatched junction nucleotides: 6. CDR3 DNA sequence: TGTGCCAGCAGCTTCGACAGGGCCGCGACTAATGAAAAACTGTTTTTT. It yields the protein CASSFDRAATNEKLFF.

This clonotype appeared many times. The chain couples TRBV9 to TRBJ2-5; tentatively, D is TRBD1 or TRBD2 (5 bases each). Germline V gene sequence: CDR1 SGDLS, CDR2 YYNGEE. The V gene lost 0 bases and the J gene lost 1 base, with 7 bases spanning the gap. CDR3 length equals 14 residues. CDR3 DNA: TGTGCCAGCAGCGTAGCCGGGGCCCAAGAGACCCAGTACTTC. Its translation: CASSVAGAQETQYF.

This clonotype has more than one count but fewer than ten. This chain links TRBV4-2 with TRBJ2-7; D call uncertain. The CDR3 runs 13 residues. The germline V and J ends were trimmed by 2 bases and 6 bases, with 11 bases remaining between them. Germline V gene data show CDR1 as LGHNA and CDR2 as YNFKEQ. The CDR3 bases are TGTGCCAGCAGCCAACCCCCGGCCGGCGAGCAGTACTTC. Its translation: CASSQPPAGEQYF.

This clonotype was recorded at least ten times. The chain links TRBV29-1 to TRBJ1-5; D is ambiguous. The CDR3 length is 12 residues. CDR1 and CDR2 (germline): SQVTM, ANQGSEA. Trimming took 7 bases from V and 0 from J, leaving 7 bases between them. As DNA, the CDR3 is TGCAGCGCAGGACTTAGCAATCAGCCCCAGCATTTT. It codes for CSAGLSNQPQHF.

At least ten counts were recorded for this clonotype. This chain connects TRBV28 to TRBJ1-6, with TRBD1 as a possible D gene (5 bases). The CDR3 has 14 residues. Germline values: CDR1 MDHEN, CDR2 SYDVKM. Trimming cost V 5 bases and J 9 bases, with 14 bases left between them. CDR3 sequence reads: CASSVAGSSSPLHF. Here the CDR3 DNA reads TGTGCCAGCAGTGTCGCAGGGTCTAGTTCACCCCTCCACTTT.

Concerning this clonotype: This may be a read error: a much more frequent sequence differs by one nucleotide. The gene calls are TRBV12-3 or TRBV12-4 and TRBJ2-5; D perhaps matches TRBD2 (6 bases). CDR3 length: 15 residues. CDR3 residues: CTSGQDGGRQETQYF. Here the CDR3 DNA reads TGTACCAGCGGCCAGGATGGAGGGAGACAAGAGACCCAGTACTTC.

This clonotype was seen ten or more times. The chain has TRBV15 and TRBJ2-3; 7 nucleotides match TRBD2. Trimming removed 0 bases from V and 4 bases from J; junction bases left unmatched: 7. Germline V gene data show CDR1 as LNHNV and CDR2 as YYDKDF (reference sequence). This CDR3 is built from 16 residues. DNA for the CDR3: TGTGCCACCAGCAGAGATGCTAGCGGAGGCGCAGATACGCAGTATTTT. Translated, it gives CATSRDASGGADTQYF.

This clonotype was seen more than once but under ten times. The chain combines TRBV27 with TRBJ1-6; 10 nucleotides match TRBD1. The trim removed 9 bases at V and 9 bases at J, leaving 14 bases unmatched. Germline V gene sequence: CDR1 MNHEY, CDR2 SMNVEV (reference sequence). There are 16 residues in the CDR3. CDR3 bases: TGTGCCAGGGGGACAGGGGCTATTTGCTTTCGTTCACCCCTCCACTTT. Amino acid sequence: CARGTGAICFRSPLHF.

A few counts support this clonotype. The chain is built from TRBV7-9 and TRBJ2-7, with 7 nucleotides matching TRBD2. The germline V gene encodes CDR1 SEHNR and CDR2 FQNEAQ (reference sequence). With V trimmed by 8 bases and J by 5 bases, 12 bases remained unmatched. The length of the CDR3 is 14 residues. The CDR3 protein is CASSKSGDYDEQYF. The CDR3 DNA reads TGTGCCAGCTCCAAAAGCGGGGATTATGACGAGCAGTACTTC.

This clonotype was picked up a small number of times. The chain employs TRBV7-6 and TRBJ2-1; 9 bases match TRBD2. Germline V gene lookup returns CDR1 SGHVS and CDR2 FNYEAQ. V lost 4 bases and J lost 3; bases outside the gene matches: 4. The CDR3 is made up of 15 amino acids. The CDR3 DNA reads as TGTGCCAGCAGCTACCGGACTAGCGTCTACAATGAGCAGTTCTTC. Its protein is CASSYRTSVYNEQFF.

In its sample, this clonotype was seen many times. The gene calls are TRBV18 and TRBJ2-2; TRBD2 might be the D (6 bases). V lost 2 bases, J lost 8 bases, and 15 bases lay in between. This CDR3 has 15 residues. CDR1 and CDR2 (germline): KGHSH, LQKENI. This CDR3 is CASSPGGNLDGELFF. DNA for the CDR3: TGTGCCAGCTCACCAGGAGGGAACCTTGATGGGGAGCTGTTTTTT.

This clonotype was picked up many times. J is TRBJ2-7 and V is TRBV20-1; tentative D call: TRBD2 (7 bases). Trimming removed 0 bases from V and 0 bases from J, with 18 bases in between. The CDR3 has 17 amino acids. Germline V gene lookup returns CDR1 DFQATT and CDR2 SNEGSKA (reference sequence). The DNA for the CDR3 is TGCAGTGCTAGAGATCACCGCGGCGGGGGCCTCTCCTACGAGCAGTACTTC. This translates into CSARDHRGGGLSYEQYF.

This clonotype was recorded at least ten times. CDR3 amino acids: CASSQDIGMSEQYF. The CDR3 DNA sequence: TGCGCCAGCAGCCAAGATATTGGAATGAGCGAGCAGTACTTC. The J gene is TRBJ2-7, the V gene TRBV4-3; no clear D gene. This CDR3 contains 14 residues. Deletions cut 0 bases from V and 6 bases from J, with 12 bases between. From germline, CDR1 is LGHNA and CDR2 YSLEER.

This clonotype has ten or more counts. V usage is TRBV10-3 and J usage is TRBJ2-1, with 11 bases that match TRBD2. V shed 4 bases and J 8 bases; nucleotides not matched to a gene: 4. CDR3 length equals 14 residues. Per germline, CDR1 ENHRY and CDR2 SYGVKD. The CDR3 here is CAISAGLAADEQFF. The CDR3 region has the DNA TGTGCCATCAGTGCGGGACTAGCGGCAGATGAGCAGTTCTTC.

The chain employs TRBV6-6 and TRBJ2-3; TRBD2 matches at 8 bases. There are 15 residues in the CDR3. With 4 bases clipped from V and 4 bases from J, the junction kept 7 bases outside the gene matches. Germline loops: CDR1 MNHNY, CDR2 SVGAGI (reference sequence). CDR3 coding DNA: TGTGCCAGCAGTTCCCCGAACGGGGGGGCAGATACGCAGTATTTT. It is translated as CASSSPNGGADTQYF.

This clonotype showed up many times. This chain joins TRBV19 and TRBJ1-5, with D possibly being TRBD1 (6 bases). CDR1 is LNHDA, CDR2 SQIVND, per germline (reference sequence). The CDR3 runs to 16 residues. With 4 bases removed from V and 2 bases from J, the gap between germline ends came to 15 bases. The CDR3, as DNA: TGTGCCAGTAGTACGACGGGGGGCTTAGGCAATCAGCCCCAGCATTTT. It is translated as CASSTTGGLGNQPQHF.